This T cell receptor beta chain was obtained from a study of blood T cell repertoires in COVID-19. Study background: Samples of COVID-19 (acute and convalescent) were obtained from the United States, Italy and Spain. T cells, B-cell-depleted T cells, or PBMCs provided the cDNA or gDNA that served as material.

Per the original data handling: Nucleated cell counts were estimated from reference gene primer amplification. Assay: immunoSEQ multiplex PCR; the TCRdb copy retains only in-frame clones and omits some. V and J calls and clone size follow that table, whereas D and trimming were derived from the DNA. The data contain about 170,000 clones, 80% to 90% of them seen just once; the ten biggest clones take up approximately 2%. V lost 2 bases to trimming and J lost 2 bases, with 16 bases between them. CDR1 KGHSH and CDR2 LQKENI come from the germline V gene. CDR3 size: 16 residues. Sequences were obtained from peripheral blood. The chain is built from TRBV18 and TRBJ2-7; D might be TRBD2 (5 bases). The TCR was taken from a woman aged 80 or over with acute or convalescent COVID-19. The CDR3 spells CASSPGVGKGPYEQYF. The CDR3 nucleotides are TGTGCCAGCTCACCAGGGGTCGGGAAAGGGCCCTACGAGCAGTACTTC.